This T cell receptor beta chain is from a study of blood T cell repertoires in COVID-19. V was cut by 4 bases and J by 6 bases, with 19 bases left in between. The germline gives CDR1 LGHDT, CDR2 YNNKEL (reference sequence). The CDR3 runs 17 residues. Authors' analysis steps: How many nucleated cells were present was estimated from reference gene primer amplification. Here immunoSEQ multiplex PCR was the method, and the copy in TCRdb shows in-frame clones only, minus some. For V, J and clone size, that table is used; D and trimming come from the DNA. Of roughly 24,000 clones in the sample, under 90% were seen once.

Sequenced material: peripheral blood. V usage is TRBV3-1 (or the pseudogene TRBV3-2) and J usage is TRBJ1-6; D not certain. This clonotype was sampled from a woman in her 70s with active COVID-19. CDR3 in DNA: TGTGCCAGCAGCCCCGAGAGGGCGCGACGGGGTAATTCACCCCTCCACTTT. Protein product: CASSPERARRGNSPLHF.